Included here is one T cell receptor (beta chain) sequence, with context. Cohort 3 recovery required two negative PCRs, clearance, or symptom resolution. The V segment lost 1 base and the J segment 3 bases; nucleotides outside the gene matches: 6. Germline values: CDR1 SGHRS, CDR2 YFSETQ. This CDR3 is built from 16 residues. This sample stems from a study of blood T cell repertoires in COVID-19. Study as a whole: Samples of COVID-19 (acute and convalescent) were obtained from the United States, Italy and Spain. PBMCs, B-cell-depleted T cells, or T cells were the source of the cDNA or gDNA that made up the material.

Sequencing was performed with immunoSEQ multiplex PCR; in TCRdb, only in-frame clones are kept and a portion is missing. The sample yields approximately 200,000 clones, roughly 80% seen once. The source material was PBMCs or T cells enriched from blood (not recorded which). The chain carries TRBV5-1 and TRBJ2-3; 9 nucleotides align to TRBD1. This sequence originates from a man between 60 and 75 years old who had recovered from COVID-19. CDR3 coding DNA: TGCGCCAGCAGCTTGTCTTGGGGACAGGGAACAGATACGCAGTATTTT. Protein sequence: CASSLSWGQGTDTQYF.